This T cell receptor (beta chain) was observed in a study of blood T cell repertoires in COVID-19. Study-level information: Both acute and convalescent COVID-19 samples were obtained from the United States, Italy and Spain. T cells, B-cell-depleted T cells, or PBMCs provided the cDNA or gDNA that served as material.

Sequencing was performed with immunoSEQ multiplex PCR; in TCRdb, only in-frame clones are kept and a portion is missing. The data show about 50,000 clones, 83% seen once. This clone was found a few times. The CDR3 runs to 16 residues. CDR1 and CDR2 (germline): SNHLY, FYNNEI. The J segment lost 1 base and the V segment lost 6 bases, leaving 10 bases of the junction unmatched. The receptor comes from a middle-aged man with acute or convalescent COVID-19. Sequenced material: peripheral blood. The chain couples TRBV2 to TRBJ2-3; 7 nucleotides align to TRBD2. The CDR3 DNA reads TGTGCCAGCAGCGGGGACTACACCGCTGGCACAGATACGCAGTATTTT. Translating gives CASSGDYTAGTDTQYF.